Described below is a single TCR beta chain sequence and its context. Its specificity is unknown. This sample was taken from a study of response to subunit inactivated influenza vaccine. TCRdb analysed the RT-PCR reads with MiXCR anew, one entry per CDR3 protein. The sample has 450,000 to 500,000 distinct CDR3 sequences; approximately 10% are singletons. Study-level results: The study's authors posited that every seasonal influenza vaccination enlists few new T cells.

CDR1 and CDR2 from the germline V gene are SGHNT and YYREEE (reference sequence). J gave up 0 bases and V 3 bases, and 12 bases lay outside the gene matches. This CDR3 spans 19 amino acids. This TCR was sampled from a man in his fifties or sixties who received an inactivated influenza vaccine. This rearrangement joins TRBV5-4 to TRBJ2-2; 9 nucleotides match TRBD2. This specimen was PBMCs from blood, taken roughly 6 weeks after vaccination. CDR3 sequence: CASSSYVISGSANTGELFF. The CDR3 DNA sequence: TGTGCCAGCAGCTCGTACGTAATTAGCGGGAGCGCGAACACCGGGGAGCTGTTTTTT. The whole variable domain, remainder taken from reference TRBV5-4 and TRBJ2-2, is ETGVTQSPTHLIKTRGQQVTLRCSSQSGHNTVSWYQQALGQGPQFIFQYYREEENGRGNFPPRFSGLQFPNYSSELNVNALELDDSALYLCASSSYVISGSANTGELFFGEGSRLTVL.